What follows are 23 T cell receptor beta chains derived from one specimen sequenced in a study of blood T cell repertoires in COVID-19. Clones were sequenced by immunoSEQ multiplex PCR, and TCRdb holds only the in-frame ones, with some missing. The data hold more than 300,000 clones, with around 80% observed a single time. Sample: peripheral blood. The receptors originated from a woman between 45 and 65 years old with acute or convalescent COVID-19.

The rearrangement joins TRBV18 to TRBJ2-1; tentatively, D is TRBD2 (5 bases). Germline assignment: CDR1 KGHSH and CDR2 LQKENI. The CDR3 is 17 amino acids. V gave up 3 bases and J gave up 7 bases, with 22 bases separating them. In nucleotides, the CDR3 is TGTGCCAGCTCACCCTCCAGAGGAGGTGGTGTGGCGAATGAGCAGTTCTTC. It is translated as CASSPSRGGGVANEQFF.

The chain has TRBV6-6 and TRBJ2-2, with a tentative D call TRBD1 (7 bases). Per the germline V gene, CDR1 is MNHNY and CDR2 is SVGAGI (reference sequence). V was shortened by 1 base and J by 5 bases, with 11 bases between the two germline ends. The CDR3 extends over 15 amino acids. The CDR3 region is CASSYWQGGTGELFF. The CDR3 bases are TGTGCCAGCAGTTACTGGCAGGGGGGAACCGGGGAGCTGTTTTTT.

The chain recombines TRBV6-5 with TRBJ2-5; 7 nucleotides line up with TRBD1. This CDR3 has 15 amino acids. The V gene's germline CDR1 is MNHEY and CDR2 SVGAGI. V gave up 6 bases and J gave up 1 base; unmatched junction bases: 8. The CDR3 bases are TGTGCCAGCAGCGAGCTAGGGGGCGTCCAAGAGACCCAGTACTTC. Translated, it gives CASSELGGVQETQYF.

CDR3 in DNA: TGTGCCAGCAGCCCTCAGACAGGGGGCCACTATGGCTACACCTTC. This encodes CASSPQTGGHYGYTF. The chain links TRBV9 to TRBJ1-2, with 10 bases lining up with TRBD1. V shed 4 bases, J shed 3 bases, and the junction held 6 bases outside the gene matches. The length of the CDR3 is 15 residues. Germline CDR1 and CDR2: SGDLS and YYNGEE.

This chain links TRBV7-9 with TRBJ1-4; 9 nucleotides match TRBD1. Trimming removed 3 bases from V and 5 bases from J; junction bases left unmatched: 7. CDR3 length: 16 amino acids. Germline V gene lookup returns CDR1 SEHNR and CDR2 FQNEAQ (reference sequence). CDR3 residues: CASSFPTGGRNEKLFF. In DNA, the CDR3 is TGTGCCAGCAGCTTCCCTACAGGGGGCCGCAATGAAAAACTGTTTTTT.

This sequence joins TRBV18 and TRBJ2-3, with TRBD1 matching 7 bases. The germline V gene has CDR1 KGHSH and CDR2 LQKENI. The CDR3 is 14 residues long. Trimming at V came to 4 bases and at J to 4 bases, leaving 5 bases not matched to a gene. CDR3 loop: CASSLSGGADTQYF. CDR3 coding DNA: TGTGCCAGCTCACTATCAGGGGGTGCAGATACGCAGTATTTT.

The chain is built from TRBV10-3 and TRBJ1-2; 9 bases are shared with TRBD1. The V segment lost 7 bases and the J segment 3 bases; nucleotides outside the gene matches: 6. CDR3 length: 14 residues. CDR1 and CDR2 (germline): ENHRY, SYGVKD. The CDR3 nucleotides read TGTGCCATCAATCGGGACAGGGAGGACTATGGCTACACCTTC. Translated: CAINRDREDYGYTF.

The rearrangement joins TRBV6-2 or TRBV6-3 to TRBJ2-7; D is unresolved. Trimming pared 0 bases from V and 5 bases from J, leaving 11 bases between. The CDR3 contains 14 residues. CDR1 MNHEY and CDR2 SVGEGT come from the germline V gene. The chain's CDR3 is CASSYSPSVDEQYF. Here the CDR3 DNA reads TGTGCCAGCAGTTACTCTCCATCAGTGGACGAGCAGTACTTC.

V and J are TRBV3-1 (or the pseudogene TRBV3-2) and TRBJ1-1, with TRBD1 matching over 9 bases. V was clipped by 0 bases and J by 6 bases; unmatched bases: 2. CDR1 LGHDT and CDR2 YNNKEL come from the germline V gene (reference sequence). CDR3 length: 14 residues. The CDR3 region has the DNA TGTGCCAGCAGCCAAGATTGGGACAGGGCTGAAGCTTTCTTT. It translates to CASSQDWDRAEAFF.

This chain joins TRBV7-2 and TRBJ1-1; no clear D. This CDR3 contains 14 residues. V gave up 4 bases and J gave up 1 base, with 10 bases separating them. Per germline, CDR1 SGHTA and CDR2 FQGNSA. The CDR3 region has the DNA TGTGCCAGCAGCTCCATCCGGGGGAACACTGAAGCTTTCTTT. Protein: CASSSIRGNTEAFF.

The rearrangement joins TRBV19 to TRBJ2-7; D is perhaps TRBD2 (5 bases). The V end was cut by 5 bases, the J end by 0 bases, with 11 bases between. Germline CDR1 and CDR2: LNHDA and SQIVND (reference sequence). This CDR3 has 14 residues. The CDR3 loop reads CASSGVGGSYEQYF. The CDR3 DNA reads TGTGCCAGTAGTGGGGTAGGAGGCTCCTACGAGCAGTACTTC.

V usage is TRBV30 and J usage is TRBJ2-5; 12 positions match TRBD2. The CDR3 is 15 amino acids. The germline V gene encodes CDR1 GTSNPN and CDR2 SVGIG (reference sequence). J lost 4 bases, V lost 4 bases, and 7 bases had no gene match. The DNA for the CDR3 is TGTGCCTGGACTAGCGGGGGGGCAAGGGGAGAGACCCAGTACTTC. Amino acids: CAWTSGGARGETQYF.

The rearrangement uses TRBV5-6 and TRBJ1-1, with 8 bases lining up with TRBD1. The V gene end was trimmed by 4 bases and the J gene end by 5 bases; junction bases not matched to a gene: 7. Germline V gene sequence: CDR1 SGHDT, CDR2 YYEEEE. CDR3 length: 14 residues. CDR3 DNA sequence: TGTGCCAGCAGCGCGGACAGGGCGAGTACTGAAGCTTTCTTT. Amino acid sequence: CASSADRASTEAFF.

J is TRBJ1-5 and V is TRBV6-5; weak D call: TRBD1 (5 bases). The CDR3 runs 14 residues. The V and J ends lost 6 bases and 2 bases respectively, with 11 bases between them. Looked up from germline, CDR1 is MNHEY and CDR2 is SVGAGI. The CDR3 DNA reads TGTGCCAGCAGCAGGGAGGATGGCAATCAGCCCCAGCATTTT. This gives the protein CASSREDGNQPQHF.

This rearrangement joins TRBV3-1 (or the pseudogene TRBV3-2) to TRBJ2-7, with D perhaps matching TRBD2 (5 bases). Germline-derived CDR1 and CDR2 are LGHDT and YNNKEL (reference sequence). The CDR3 totals 13 residues. V was pared by 4 bases and J by 7 bases, with 14 bases between. Here the CDR3 reads CASSPRGGPEQYF. The DNA of the CDR3 is TGTGCCAGCAGCCCCCGAGGAGGACCTGAGCAGTACTTC.

In nucleotides, the CDR3 is TGTGCCAGCAGTGTAGACAGGGACACTGAAGCTTTCTTT. Translating it yields CASSVDRDTEAFF. The chain has TRBV2 and TRBJ1-1; 7 bases map to TRBD1. Germline loops: CDR1 SNHLY, CDR2 FYNNEI. J lost 3 bases, V lost 4 bases, and 2 bases had no gene match. This CDR3 contains 13 residues.

The rearrangement uses TRBV4-2 and TRBJ1-2; D gene unclear. Germline-derived CDR1 and CDR2 are LGHNA and YNFKEQ. V was shortened by 0 bases and J by 4 bases, with 12 bases between the two germline ends. The CDR3 is made up of 15 amino acids. CDR3 in amino acids: CASSQDRPGSYGYTF. The CDR3 DNA follows: TGTGCCAGCAGCCAAGATCGGCCGGGTTCCTATGGCTACACCTTC.

This clone was counted only a few times. V is TRBV7-2 and J is TRBJ2-5, with D perhaps TRBD1 (5 bases). Between the trimmed V and J ends, which lost 5 bases and 3 bases, there was a span of 10 bases. CDR3 length: 13 residues. Germline lookup yields CDR1 SGHTA and CDR2 FQGNSA. CDR3 loop: CASSDTGKETQYF. As DNA, the CDR3 is TGTGCCAGCAGCGATACAGGAAAAGAGACCCAGTACTTC.

The chain employs TRBV5-4 and TRBJ2-7; perhaps TRBD2 as D (6 bases). The CDR3 runs 12 residues. Germline values: CDR1 SGHNT, CDR2 YYREEE (reference sequence). Trimming removed 3 bases from V and 3 bases from J, with 7 bases in between. CDR3 DNA sequence: TGTGCCAGCAGCTACGGGGGCTACGAGCAGTACTTC. Protein: CASSYGGYEQYF. The full variable domain, its missing parts supplied by reference TRBV5-4 and TRBJ2-7, is ETGVTQSPTHLIKTRGQQVTLRCSSQSGHNTVSWYQQALGQGPQFIFQYYREEENGRGNFPPRFSGLQFPNYSSELNVNALELDDSALYLCASSYGGYEQYFGPGTRLTVT.

The genes are TRBV30 and TRBJ2-7; TRBD2 matches at 14 bases. The CDR3 contains 12 residues. V lost 8 bases and J lost 4; bases outside the gene matches: 1. Germline V gene data show CDR1 as GTSNPN and CDR2 as SVGIG (reference sequence). This CDR3 is CAGTSGSYEQYF. CDR3 nucleotides: TGTGCCGGGACTAGCGGGAGTTACGAGCAGTACTTC.

The V and J genes are TRBV10-3 and TRBJ2-5; the match to TRBD1 covers 9 bases. The CDR3 has 14 residues. Germline V gives CDR1 ENHRY, CDR2 SYGVKD. Losses at the gene ends were 8 bases for V and 3 bases for J; bases not matched to a gene: 7. The CDR3 loop is CAISETGGEETQYF. In DNA, the CDR3 is TGTGCCATCTCCGAGACAGGGGGGGAAGAGACCCAGTACTTC.

This chain joins TRBV11-1 and TRBJ2-1, with 15 bases matching TRBD2. The V gene end was trimmed by 6 bases and the J gene end by 6 bases; junction bases not matched to a gene: 6. The CDR3 is made up of 16 amino acids. Looked up from germline, CDR1 is SGHAT and CDR2 is FQDESV (reference sequence). CDR3 amino acids: CASRGLAGGGPNEQFF. The CDR3 bases are TGTGCCAGCAGGGGACTAGCGGGAGGCGGGCCCAATGAGCAGTTCTTC.

The rearrangement joins TRBV2 to TRBJ2-5, with 9 bases matching TRBD1. With V trimmed by 4 bases and J by 5 bases, 5 bases remained unmatched. CDR3 size: 14 residues. Germline V gene lookup returns CDR1 SNHLY and CDR2 FYNNEI. CDR3 residues: CASSALGQGETQYF. The DNA for the CDR3 is TGTGCCAGCAGTGCCCTAGGACAGGGGGAGACCCAGTACTTC.